Listed below are T cell receptor beta chains from one sample, sequenced in a study of molecular identifiers for immune sequencing clone quantification. TCRdb used MiXCR to reprocess the PCR reads, holding one entry per CDR3 protein. The data show about 500,000 distinct CDR3 sequences, 20% to 25% seen once. What was sequenced was naive CD8+ T cells from blood, with Jurkat cell RNA spiked in. These receptors were obtained from a human donor in good health. Some libraries in this study had Jurkat cell RNA spiked in. CDR3s include the opening cysteine and the closing phenylalanine or tryptophan. A D gene is named only where the DNA matches it firmly. Only part of the rows carry a size: once, few, many, or a class if the clone is expanded.

v_call: TRBV6-2/TRBV6-3
clone_size: few
d_call: TRBD1
j_call: TRBJ2-3
cdr3_aa: CASSYWTGGRTDTQYF
cdr3_nt: TGTGCCAGCAGTTACTGGACAGGGGGGCGCACAGATACGCAGTATTTT

v_call: TRBV20-1
clone_size: many
d_call: .
j_call: TRBJ2-7
cdr3_aa: CSARGGSSYEQYF
cdr3_nt: TGCAGTGCTAGAGGTGGGAGCTCCTACGAGCAGTACTTC

v_call: TRBV27
clone_size: .
d_call: .
j_call: TRBJ2-7
cdr3_aa: CASSLAGLYGQYF
cdr3_nt: TGTGCCAGCAGTTTGGCCGGTCTCTACGGGCAGTACTTC

v_call: TRBV29-1
clone_size: .
d_call: TRBD1
j_call: TRBJ2-1
cdr3_aa: CSVGVGDRVRDEQFF
cdr3_nt: TGCAGCGTTGGAGTTGGGGACAGGGTAAGGGATGAGCAGTTCTTC

v_call: TRBV4-2
clone_size: many
d_call: .
j_call: TRBJ1-1
cdr3_aa: CASSQANTGWTAFF
cdr3_nt: TGTGCCAGCAGCCAAGCAAACACCGGCTGGACGGCTTTCTTT

v_call: TRBV18
clone_size: .
d_call: .
j_call: TRBJ2-5
cdr3_aa: CASSPRAEGDQYF
cdr3_nt: TGTGCCAGCTCCCCGAGAGCGGAAGGGGACCAGTACTTC

v_call: TRBV5-4
clone_size: many
d_call: .
j_call: TRBJ2-5
cdr3_aa: CASSLPGGVQETQYF
cdr3_nt: TGTGCCAGCAGCTTGCCAGGCGGGGTCCAAGAGACCCAGTACTTC

v_call: TRBV4-1
clone_size: few
d_call: .
j_call: TRBJ2-7
cdr3_aa: CASSQTAGSSYEQYF
cdr3_nt: TGCGCCAGTAGCCAAACCGCGGGGTCCTCCTACGAGCAGTACTTC

v_call: TRBV6-5
clone_size: many
d_call: .
j_call: TRBJ1-5
cdr3_aa: CASRAGPTAPQHF
cdr3_nt: TGTGCCAGCAGGGCCGGGCCAACCGCGCCCCAGCATTTT

v_call: TRBV19
clone_size: many
d_call: .
j_call: TRBJ1-5
cdr3_aa: CASSGTGYSNQPQHF
cdr3_nt: TGTGCCAGTAGTGGAACAGGGTATAGCAATCAGCCCCAGCATTTT

v_call: TRBV5-6
clone_size: few
d_call: TRBD1
j_call: TRBJ1-1
cdr3_aa: CASSVRTGGQDTEAFF
cdr3_nt: TGTGCCAGCAGCGTAAGGACAGGGGGCCAGGACACTGAAGCTTTCTTT

v_call: TRBV5-6
clone_size: few
d_call: .
j_call: TRBJ2-2
cdr3_aa: CASSFLPADAAGELFF
cdr3_nt: TGTGCCAGCAGTTTTTTGCCGGCCGACGCGGCCGGGGAGCTGTTTTTT

v_call: TRBV7-9
clone_size: few
d_call: TRBD1
j_call: TRBJ2-1
cdr3_aa: CASSSTTGQGNEQFF
cdr3_nt: TGTGCCAGCAGCTCAACCACGGGACAGGGCAATGAGCAGTTCTTC

v_call: TRBV3-1
clone_size: few
d_call: .
j_call: TRBJ1-2
cdr3_aa: CASSPVGGPNYGYTF
cdr3_nt: TGTGCCAGCAGCCCCGTAGGGGGGCCTAACTATGGCTACACCTTC

v_call: TRBV20-1
clone_size: few
d_call: TRBD1
j_call: TRBJ1-1
cdr3_aa: CSAPRQGVGTEAFF
cdr3_nt: TGCAGTGCCCCCAGACAGGGGGTGGGCACTGAAGCTTTCTTT

v_call: TRBV14
clone_size: many
d_call: .
j_call: TRBJ1-2
cdr3_aa: CASSDTNVGRYGYTF
cdr3_nt: TGTGCCAGCAGTGATACCAATGTAGGCAGATATGGCTACACCTTC

v_call: TRBV2
clone_size: few
d_call: .
j_call: TRBJ2-5
cdr3_aa: CASTRGLSRETQYF
cdr3_nt: TGTGCCAGCACCCGGGGACTTTCGCGGGAGACCCAGTACTTC

v_call: TRBV29-1
clone_size: many
d_call: .
j_call: TRBJ1-2
cdr3_aa: CSVEDAGDINGYTF
cdr3_nt: TGCAGCGTTGAAGATGCAGGGGACATCAATGGCTACACCTTC

v_call: TRBV14
clone_size: many
d_call: .
j_call: TRBJ2-5
cdr3_aa: CASSQGSLTGQNQETQYF
cdr3_nt: TGTGCCAGCAGCCAAGGTTCTCTCACGGGACAAAACCAAGAGACCCAGTACTTC

v_call: TRBV30
clone_size: few
d_call: .
j_call: TRBJ2-7
cdr3_aa: CAWSTGIGYEQYF
cdr3_nt: TGTGCCTGGAGCACCGGGATTGGTTACGAGCAGTACTTC

v_call: TRBV30
clone_size: few
d_call: TRBD2
j_call: TRBJ2-5
cdr3_aa: CAWGRDFQETQYF
cdr3_nt: TGTGCCTGGGGGAGGGACTTTCAAGAGACCCAGTACTTC

v_call: TRBV20-1
clone_size: many
d_call: .
j_call: TRBJ2-7
cdr3_aa: CSARSSRGPLTEQYF
cdr3_nt: TGCAGTGCCCGGAGCTCTCGAGGTCCCCTCACCGAGCAGTACTTC

v_call: TRBV7-3
clone_size: .
d_call: .
j_call: TRBJ2-3
cdr3_aa: CASSLIGGHPSSDTQYF
cdr3_nt: TGTGCCAGCAGCTTAATAGGAGGTCACCCCTCTTCAGATACGCAGTATTTT

v_call: TRBV7-6
clone_size: many
d_call: TRBD2
j_call: TRBJ2-3
cdr3_aa: CASSPTPPGGRGDDGDTQYF
cdr3_nt: TGTGCCAGTAGCCCGACCCCGCCGGGGGGGAGGGGTGATGATGGTGATACGCAGTATTTT

v_call: TRBV27
clone_size: many
d_call: .
j_call: TRBJ2-3
cdr3_aa: CASGFSSLASGTDTQYF
cdr3_nt: TGTGCCAGCGGGTTCTCGAGTTTAGCTAGCGGCACAGATACGCAGTATTTT

v_call: TRBV6-5
clone_size: few
d_call: TRBD2
j_call: TRBJ2-5
cdr3_aa: CASSYSAGGPVQETQYF
cdr3_nt: TGTGCCAGCAGTTACTCGGCGGGAGGCCCCGTCCAAGAGACCCAGTACTTC

v_call: TRBV3-1
clone_size: .
d_call: TRBD1
j_call: TRBJ2-3
cdr3_aa: CASSQGDSKSTDTQYF
cdr3_nt: TGTGCCAGCAGCCAGGGGGACAGCAAGAGCACAGATACGCAGTATTTT

v_call: TRBV5-1
clone_size: many
d_call: .
j_call: TRBJ2-5
cdr3_aa: CASSSLYQETQYF
cdr3_nt: TGCGCCAGCAGCTCACTGTACCAAGAGACCCAGTACTTC

v_call: TRBV13
clone_size: many
d_call: TRBD1
j_call: TRBJ1-4
cdr3_aa: CASSLGQAGRKLFF
cdr3_nt: TGTGCCAGCAGCCTGGGACAGGCGGGAAGAAAACTGTTTTTT

v_call: TRBV5-6
clone_size: .
d_call: .
j_call: TRBJ2-5
cdr3_aa: CASSAAGQGQETQYF
cdr3_nt: TGTGCCAGCAGCGCCGCGGGACAAGGTCAAGAGACCCAGTACTTC

v_call: TRBV6-6
clone_size: many
d_call: .
j_call: TRBJ2-6
cdr3_aa: CATFSGANVLTF
cdr3_nt: TGTGCCACCTTCTCTGGGGCCAACGTCCTGACTTTC

v_call: TRBV6-2/TRBV6-3
clone_size: many
d_call: TRBD2
j_call: TRBJ2-7
cdr3_aa: CASSDGTSVTYEQYF
cdr3_nt: TGTGCCAGCTCTGACGGGACTAGCGTTACCTACGAGCAGTACTTC

v_call: TRBV20-1
clone_size: many
d_call: TRBD2
j_call: TRBJ2-7
cdr3_aa: CSARVDSGVAYEQYF
cdr3_nt: TGCAGTGCTAGAGTTGATAGCGGGGTCGCCTACGAGCAGTACTTC

v_call: TRBV12-3/TRBV12-4
clone_size: many
d_call: .
j_call: TRBJ2-7
cdr3_aa: CASSLGFEQYF
cdr3_nt: TGTGCCAGCAGTTTAGGGTTCGAGCAGTACTTC

v_call: TRBV29-1
clone_size: .
d_call: .
j_call: TRBJ2-3
cdr3_aa: CSVDGNSTDTQYF
cdr3_nt: TGCAGCGTTGACGGCAATAGCACAGATACGCAGTATTTT

v_call: TRBV15
clone_size: many
d_call: .
j_call: TRBJ2-7
cdr3_aa: CATSRDRGFYEQYF
cdr3_nt: TGTGCCACCAGCAGAGATAGGGGGTTCTACGAGCAGTACTTC

v_call: TRBV30
clone_size: .
d_call: .
j_call: TRBJ1-2
cdr3_aa: CAWGTGAFYGYTF
cdr3_nt: TGTGCCTGGGGGACGGGGGCTTTCTATGGCTACACCTTC

v_call: TRBV5-6
clone_size: .
d_call: .
j_call: TRBJ2-1
cdr3_aa: CASSLALSSYNEQFF
cdr3_nt: TGTGCCAGCAGCTTAGCGCTGAGTTCCTACAATGAGCAGTTCTTC

v_call: TRBV7-6
clone_size: few
d_call: TRBD1
j_call: TRBJ2-5
cdr3_aa: CASSLNFPGQGGETQYF
cdr3_nt: TGTGCCAGCAGCTTGAACTTCCCGGGACAGGGTGGAGAGACCCAGTACTTC

v_call: TRBV29-1
clone_size: many
d_call: TRBD2
j_call: TRBJ2-5
cdr3_aa: CSVRLAGEETQYF
cdr3_nt: TGCAGCGTGAGACTAGCGGGAGAAGAGACCCAGTACTTC

v_call: TRBV5-4
clone_size: many
d_call: TRBD1
j_call: TRBJ2-1
cdr3_aa: CASSLGQGAGEQFF
cdr3_nt: TGTGCCAGCAGCTTGGGGCAGGGGGCCGGTGAGCAGTTCTTC

v_call: TRBV28
clone_size: many
d_call: TRBD1
j_call: TRBJ1-5
cdr3_aa: CASSLSGDSDQPQHF
cdr3_nt: TGTGCCAGCAGTTTATCGGGGGACAGCGATCAGCCCCAGCATTTT